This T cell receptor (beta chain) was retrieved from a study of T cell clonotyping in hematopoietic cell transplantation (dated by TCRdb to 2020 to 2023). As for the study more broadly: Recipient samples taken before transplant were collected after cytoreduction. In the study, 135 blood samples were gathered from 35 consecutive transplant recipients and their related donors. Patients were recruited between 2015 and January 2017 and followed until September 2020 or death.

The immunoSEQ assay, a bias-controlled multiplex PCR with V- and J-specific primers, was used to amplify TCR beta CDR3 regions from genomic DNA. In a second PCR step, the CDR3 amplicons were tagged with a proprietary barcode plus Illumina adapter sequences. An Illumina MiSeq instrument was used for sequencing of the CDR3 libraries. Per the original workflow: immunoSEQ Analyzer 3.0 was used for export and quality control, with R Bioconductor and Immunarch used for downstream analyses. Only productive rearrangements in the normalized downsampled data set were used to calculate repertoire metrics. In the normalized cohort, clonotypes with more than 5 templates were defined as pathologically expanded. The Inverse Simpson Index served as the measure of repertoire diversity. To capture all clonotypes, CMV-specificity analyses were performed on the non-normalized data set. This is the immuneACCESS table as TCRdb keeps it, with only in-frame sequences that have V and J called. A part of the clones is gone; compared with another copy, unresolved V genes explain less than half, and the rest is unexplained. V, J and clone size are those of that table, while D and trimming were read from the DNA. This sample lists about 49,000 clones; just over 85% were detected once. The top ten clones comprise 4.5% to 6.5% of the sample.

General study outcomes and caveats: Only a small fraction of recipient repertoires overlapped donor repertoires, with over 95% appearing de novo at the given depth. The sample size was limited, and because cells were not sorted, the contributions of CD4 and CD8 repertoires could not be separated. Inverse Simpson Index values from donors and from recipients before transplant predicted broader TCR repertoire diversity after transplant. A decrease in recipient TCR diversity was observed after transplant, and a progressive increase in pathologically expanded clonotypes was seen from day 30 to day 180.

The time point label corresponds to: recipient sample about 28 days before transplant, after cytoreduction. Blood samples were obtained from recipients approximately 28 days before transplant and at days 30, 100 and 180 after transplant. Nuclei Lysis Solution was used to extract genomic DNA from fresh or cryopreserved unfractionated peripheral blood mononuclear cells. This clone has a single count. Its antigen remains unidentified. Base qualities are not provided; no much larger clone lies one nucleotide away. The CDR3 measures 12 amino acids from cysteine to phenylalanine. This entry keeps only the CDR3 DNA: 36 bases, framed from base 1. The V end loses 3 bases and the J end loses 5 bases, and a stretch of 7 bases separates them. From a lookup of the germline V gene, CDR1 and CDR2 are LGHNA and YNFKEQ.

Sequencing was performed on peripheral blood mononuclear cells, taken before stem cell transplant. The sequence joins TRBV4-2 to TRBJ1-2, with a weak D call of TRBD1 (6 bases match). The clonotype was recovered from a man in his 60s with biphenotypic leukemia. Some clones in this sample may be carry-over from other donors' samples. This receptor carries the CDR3 CASSQQGYGYTF. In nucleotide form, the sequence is TGTGCCAGCAGCCAGCAGGGGTATGGCTACACCTTC.